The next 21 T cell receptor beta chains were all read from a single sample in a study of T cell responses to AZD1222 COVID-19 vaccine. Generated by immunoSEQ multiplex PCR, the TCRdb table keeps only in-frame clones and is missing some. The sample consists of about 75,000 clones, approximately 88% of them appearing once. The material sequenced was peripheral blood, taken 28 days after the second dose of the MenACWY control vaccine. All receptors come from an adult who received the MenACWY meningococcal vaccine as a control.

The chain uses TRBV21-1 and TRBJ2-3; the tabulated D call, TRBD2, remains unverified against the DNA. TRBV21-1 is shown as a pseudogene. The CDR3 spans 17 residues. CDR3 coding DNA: TGTGCCAGCAGCAAAGATCGACTAGCGGGGGGAAAAGATACGCAGTATTTT. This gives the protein CASSKDRLAGGKDTQYF.

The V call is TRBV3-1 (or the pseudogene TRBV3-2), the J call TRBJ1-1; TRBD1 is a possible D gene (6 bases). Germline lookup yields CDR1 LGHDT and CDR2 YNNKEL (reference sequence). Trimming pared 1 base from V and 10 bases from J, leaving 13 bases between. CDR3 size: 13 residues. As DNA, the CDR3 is TGTGCCAGCAGCCAAGGGGGGGGCTGGAGAGCTTTCTTT. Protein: CASSQGGGWRAFF.

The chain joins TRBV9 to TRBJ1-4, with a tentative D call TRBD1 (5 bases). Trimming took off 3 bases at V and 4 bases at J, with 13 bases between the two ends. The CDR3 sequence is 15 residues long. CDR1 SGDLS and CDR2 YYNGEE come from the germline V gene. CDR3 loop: CASSAPGLGNEKLFF. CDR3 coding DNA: TGTGCCAGCAGCGCCCCGGGACTGGGTAATGAAAAACTGTTTTTT.

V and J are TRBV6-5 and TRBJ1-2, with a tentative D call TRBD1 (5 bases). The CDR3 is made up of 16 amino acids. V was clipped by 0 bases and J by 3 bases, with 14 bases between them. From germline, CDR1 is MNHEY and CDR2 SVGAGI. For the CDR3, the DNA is TGTGCCAGCAGTTACTCGAAGGCAGGGTTCGACTATGGCTACACCTTC. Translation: CASSYSKAGFDYGYTF.

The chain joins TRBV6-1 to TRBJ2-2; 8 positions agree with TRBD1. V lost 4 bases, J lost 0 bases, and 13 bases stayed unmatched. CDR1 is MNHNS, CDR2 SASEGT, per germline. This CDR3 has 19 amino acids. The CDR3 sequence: CASSGPRTGWIANTGELFF. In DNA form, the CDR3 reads TGTGCCAGCAGTGGCCCCCGGACAGGGTGGATTGCGAACACCGGGGAGCTGTTTTTT.

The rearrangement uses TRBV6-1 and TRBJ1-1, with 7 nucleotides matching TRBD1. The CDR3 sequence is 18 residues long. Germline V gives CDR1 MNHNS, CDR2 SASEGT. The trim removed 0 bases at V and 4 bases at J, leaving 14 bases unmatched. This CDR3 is CASSEALRRGGESTEAFF. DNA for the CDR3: TGTGCCAGCAGTGAAGCGCTTCGGCGAGGGGGCGAGAGCACTGAAGCTTTCTTT.

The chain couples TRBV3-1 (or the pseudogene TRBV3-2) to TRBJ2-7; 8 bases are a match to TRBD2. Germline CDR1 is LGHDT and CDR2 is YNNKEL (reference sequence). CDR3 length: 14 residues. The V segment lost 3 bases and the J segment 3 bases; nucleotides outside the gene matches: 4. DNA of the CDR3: TGTGCCAGCAGCCATAGCGGGGACCGCTACGAGCAGTACTTC. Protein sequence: CASSHSGDRYEQYF.

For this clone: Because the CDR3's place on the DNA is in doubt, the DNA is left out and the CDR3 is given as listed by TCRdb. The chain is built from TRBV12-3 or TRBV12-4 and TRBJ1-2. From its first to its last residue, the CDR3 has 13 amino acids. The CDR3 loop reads CASSSSGNYGYTF.

CDR3 DNA: TGTGCCAGTAGTATAGCCAGCTATGGCTACACCTTC. Translating it yields CASSIASYGYTF. The genes are TRBV19 and TRBJ1-2; D is undetermined. The germline gives CDR1 LNHDA, CDR2 SQIVND (reference sequence). Trimming cost V 1 base and J 4 bases, with 4 bases left between them. The CDR3 length is 12 residues.

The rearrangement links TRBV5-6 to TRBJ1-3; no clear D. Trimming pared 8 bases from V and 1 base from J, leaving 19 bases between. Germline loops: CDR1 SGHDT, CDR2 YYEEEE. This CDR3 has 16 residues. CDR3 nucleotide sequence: TGTGCCAGGGAACCAGCAACATGGCCGTCTGGAAACACCATATATTTT. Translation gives CAREPATWPSGNTIYF.

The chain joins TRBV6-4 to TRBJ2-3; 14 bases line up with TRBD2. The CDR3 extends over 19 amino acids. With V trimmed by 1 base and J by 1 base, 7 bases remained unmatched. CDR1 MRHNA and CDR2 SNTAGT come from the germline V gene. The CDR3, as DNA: TGTGCCAGCAGTGACTGGCGACTAGCGGGGGGGCCGGGCACAGATACGCAGTATTTT. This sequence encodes CASSDWRLAGGPGTDTQYF.

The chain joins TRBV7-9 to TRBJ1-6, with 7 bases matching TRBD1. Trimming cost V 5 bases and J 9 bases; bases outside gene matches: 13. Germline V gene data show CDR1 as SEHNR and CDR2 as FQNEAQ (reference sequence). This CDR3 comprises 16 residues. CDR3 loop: CASSNRQGAGSSPLHF. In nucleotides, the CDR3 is TGTGCCAGCAGCAATAGACAGGGCGCTGGGTCTTCACCCCTCCACTTT. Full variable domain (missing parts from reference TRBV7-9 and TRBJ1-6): DTGVSQNPRHKITKRGQNVTFRCDPISEHNRLYWYRQTLGQGPEFLTYFQNEAQLEKSRLLSDRFSAERPKGSFSTLEIQRTEQGDSAMYLCASSNRQGAGSSPLHFGNGTRLTVT.

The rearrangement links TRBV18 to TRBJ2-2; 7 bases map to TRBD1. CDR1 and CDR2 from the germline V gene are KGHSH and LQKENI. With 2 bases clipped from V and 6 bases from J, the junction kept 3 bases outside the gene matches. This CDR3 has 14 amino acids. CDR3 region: CASSPDTGAGELFF. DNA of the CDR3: TGTGCCAGCTCACCAGATACAGGGGCCGGGGAGCTGTTTTTT.

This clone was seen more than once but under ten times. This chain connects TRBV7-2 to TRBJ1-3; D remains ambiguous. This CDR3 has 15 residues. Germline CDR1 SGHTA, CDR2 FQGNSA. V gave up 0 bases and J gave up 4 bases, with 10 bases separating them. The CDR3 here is CASSLARFGGNTIYF. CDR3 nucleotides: TGTGCCAGCAGCTTAGCCAGGTTTGGCGGAAACACCATATATTTT.

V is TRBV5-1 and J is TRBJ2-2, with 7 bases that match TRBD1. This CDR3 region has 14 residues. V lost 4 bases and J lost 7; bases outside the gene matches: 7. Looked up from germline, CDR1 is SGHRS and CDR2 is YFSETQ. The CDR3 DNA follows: TGCGCCAGCAGCCCGACAGGGACGGGCGGGGAGCTGTTTTTT. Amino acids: CASSPTGTGGELFF.

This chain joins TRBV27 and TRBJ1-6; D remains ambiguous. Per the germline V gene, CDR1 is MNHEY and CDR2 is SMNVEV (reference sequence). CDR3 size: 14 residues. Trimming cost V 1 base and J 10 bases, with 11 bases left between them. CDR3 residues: CASSLYSLGSPLHF. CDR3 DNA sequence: TGTGCCAGCAGTTTATACTCCTTAGGGTCACCCCTCCACTTT.

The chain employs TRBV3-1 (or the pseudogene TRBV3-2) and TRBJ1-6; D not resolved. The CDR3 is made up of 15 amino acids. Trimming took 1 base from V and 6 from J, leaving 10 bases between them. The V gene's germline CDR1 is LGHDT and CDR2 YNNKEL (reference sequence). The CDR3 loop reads CASSQGPTPNSPLHF. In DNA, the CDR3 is TGTGCCAGCAGCCAAGGGCCAACCCCTAATTCACCCCTCCACTTT.

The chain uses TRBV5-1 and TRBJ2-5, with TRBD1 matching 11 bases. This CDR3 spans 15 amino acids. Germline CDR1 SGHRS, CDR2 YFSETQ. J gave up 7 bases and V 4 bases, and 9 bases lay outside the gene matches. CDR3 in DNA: TGCGCCAGCAGCACCGGGACAGGGGGTTCGGTGACCCAGTACTTC. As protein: CASSTGTGGSVTQYF.

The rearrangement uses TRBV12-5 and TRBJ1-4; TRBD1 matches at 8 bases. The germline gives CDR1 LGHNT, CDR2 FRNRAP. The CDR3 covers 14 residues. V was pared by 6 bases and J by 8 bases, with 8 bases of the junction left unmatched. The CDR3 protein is CASGGGQGREKLFF. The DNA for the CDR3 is TGTGCTAGTGGCGGAGGACAGGGTCGGGAAAAACTGTTTTTT.

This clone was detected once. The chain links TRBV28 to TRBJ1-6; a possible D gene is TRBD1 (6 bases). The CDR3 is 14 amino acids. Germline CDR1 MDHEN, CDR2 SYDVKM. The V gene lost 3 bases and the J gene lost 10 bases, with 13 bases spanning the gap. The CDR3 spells CASSFQGLGSPLHF. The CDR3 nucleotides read TGTGCCAGCAGTTTTCAGGGGCTCGGGTCACCCCTCCACTTT. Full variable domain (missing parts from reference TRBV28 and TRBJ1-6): DVKVTQSSRYLVKRTGEKVFLECVQDMDHENMFWYRQDPGLGLRLIYFSYDVKMKEKGDIPEGYSVSREKKERFSLILESASTNQTSMYLCASSFQGLGSPLHFGNGTRLTVT.

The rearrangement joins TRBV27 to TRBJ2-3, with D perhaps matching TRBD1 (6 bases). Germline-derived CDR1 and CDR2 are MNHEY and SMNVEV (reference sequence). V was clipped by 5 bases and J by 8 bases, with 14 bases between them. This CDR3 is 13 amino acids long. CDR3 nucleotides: TGTGCCAGCAGTCTTACACAGGGTCGTACGCAGTATTTT. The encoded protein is CASSLTQGRTQYF.